This section outlines one T cell receptor beta chain sequence together with its context. Its specific antigen is unknown. Per-base quality was not reported, and no clone a single base away is much larger than it. To prepare the library, the immunoSEQ multiplex PCR assay was applied. Not all clones reach the TCRdb copy of this immuneACCESS table, which keeps in-frame sequences only. Checked studies attribute under half of the gap to unresolved V genes and leave the rest unexplained. The sample profile shows roughly 21,000 clones; 70% to 90% of them were found once. Roughly 2.3% of the sample rests with the top ten. Because repertoires were sampled repeatedly during chemoradiotherapy, clonal expansion in the tumor microenvironment could be followed. The sample originates from a study of chemoradiotherapy in HPV16-positive cancers (dated by TCRdb to the early 2020s). Concerning the study at large: Using functional T-cell assays on cells from a couple of HPV16-positive patients, the researchers defined candidate HPV-specific T-cell clones and common TCR motifs. Whether T-cell immunity against the HPV oncoproteins E6 and E7 changes during chemoradiotherapy and whether survival is affected by this immunity were examined in the study. The candidate HPV-specific TCRs and motifs were subsequently tracked in TCR repertoires obtained from roughly 90 patients with HPV-related cancers.

The research as a whole found: Expansion of candidate HPV-specific clones and E7-related TCR motifs was observed in the tumor microenvironment during treatment, whereas no such expansion was observed for non-HPV-specific T cells. In HPV16-positive patients, expansion of HPV-responsive T cells during chemoradiotherapy was associated with improved recurrence-free survival. The functional definition of HPV-specific T cells came from only two HPV16-positive patients, and the survival association was reported for HPV16-positive patients.

From a lookup of the germline V gene, CDR1 and CDR2 are SGHVS and FNYEAQ. V loses 1 base, J loses 2 bases, and the germline ends lie 9 bases apart. The CDR3 measures 14 amino acids from cysteine to phenylalanine. Left in the record is the CDR3 DNA by itself, 42 bases read in frame from the first base. The sequencing used blood, collected from a patient who underwent chemoradiotherapy. The chain was built from TRBV7-6 and TRBJ2-7, with the D gene too uncertain to name. This TCR derives from a human donor with HPV-associated anogenital cancer. The CDR3 sequence is CASSLGGGPYEQYF. The sequenced DNA is TGTGCCAGCAGCTTAGGCGGCGGCCCCTACGAGCAGTACTTC.